The 14 T cell receptor beta chains below come from one sample, sequenced in a study of patients and donors after allogeneic stem cell transplantation. TCRdb independently ran MiXCR on the RT-PCR reads; one entry per CDR3 protein. The table shows a few hundred thousand distinct CDR3 sequences, with around 40% occurring only once. The specimen was blood, either unsorted or a sorted T cell fraction (not recorded which). Source of these receptors: a human donor who was either an allogeneic HSCT recipient or a stem cell or donor lymphocyte infusion donor (not recorded which). It is not recorded whose cells these are; they may come from a transplant donor.

A few counts support this clonotype. The chain is built from TRBV30 and TRBJ1-3; D is undetermined. Germline V CDR1 and CDR2: GTSNPN, SVGIG (reference sequence). The ends were cut back, 5 bases at V and 0 bases at J, with 11 bases in the middle. The CDR3 is made up of 14 amino acids. CDR3 residues: CAWGRGFSGNTIYF. The CDR3 coding sequence is TGTGCCTGGGGAAGAGGATTCTCTGGAAACACCATATATTTT.

This clonotype was detected a few times. The genes are TRBV28 and TRBJ2-1; unclear D gene. Trimming left V 3 bases short and J 15 bases short, with 12 bases between. Germline CDR1 MDHEN, CDR2 SYDVKM. The CDR3 extends over 11 amino acids. CDR3 nucleotides: TGTGCCAGCAGTTTTGGTCTAGTTCTGTTCTTC. It translates to CASSFGLVLFF.

This clonotype was counted only a few times. The chain carries TRBV10-3 and TRBJ1-1, with D unresolved. CDR3 length: 11 amino acids. Per the germline V gene, CDR1 is ENHRY and CDR2 is SYGVKD. The V end was cut by 11 bases, the J end by 3 bases, with 10 bases between. CDR3: CAAGRDTEAFF. CDR3 nucleotide sequence: TGTGCCGCCGGGAGGGACACTGAAGCTTTCTTT.

This clonotype was observed a few times. The genes are TRBV6-1 and TRBJ1-2, with TRBD1 matching over 7 bases. V lost 6 bases, J lost 1 base, and 8 bases stayed unmatched. This CDR3 has 15 amino acids. In germline, CDR1 is MNHNS, CDR2 SASEGT. CDR3 residues: CASREQGTINYGYTF. CDR3 sequence (DNA): TGTGCCAGCAGGGAACAGGGGACTATTAACTATGGCTACACCTTC.

The chain couples TRBV5-1 to TRBJ1-2, with TRBD1 as a possible D gene (5 bases). The V end was cut by 2 bases, the J end by 8 bases, with 10 bases between. CDR3 size: 12 residues. The germline CDR1 and CDR2 sequences are SGHRS and YFSETQ. The CDR3 sequence is CASSLFEGGYTF. Here the CDR3 DNA reads TGCGCCAGCAGCTTATTCGAGGGGGGCTACACCTTC. Using reference TRBV5-1 and TRBJ1-2 for the parts outside the CDR3, the full variable domain is KAGVTQTPRYLIKTRGQQVTLSCSPISGHRSVSWYQQTPGQGLQFLFEYFSETQRNKGNFPGRFSGRQFSNSRSEMNVSTLELGDSALYLCASSLFEGGYTFGSGTRLTVV.

This clonotype appeared a few times. The V call is TRBV12-3 or TRBV12-4, the J call TRBJ1-2; 10 positions match TRBD1. The ends lost 7 bases at V and 4 bases at J; junction bases unmatched: 9. The CDR3 covers 15 residues. CDR3 sequence (DNA): TGTGCCAGCAATTCTCCCGGGACAGGGGCCTATGGCTACACCTTC. Its translation is CASNSPGTGAYGYTF.

This rearrangement joins TRBV10-3 to TRBJ1-5, with a possible D match to TRBD1 (6 bases). The CDR3 has 14 residues. Trimming removed 6 bases at V and 3 bases at J, with 12 bases between. The germline V gene has CDR1 ENHRY and CDR2 SYGVKD. The CDR3 nucleotides read TGTGCCATCAGCCCAACAGGGAACAATCAGCCCCAGCATTTT. It specifies CAISPTGNNQPQHF.

The chain has TRBV5-4 and TRBJ1-1; D may be TRBD1 (5 bases). Trimming took 3 bases from V and 2 from J, leaving 14 bases between them. Per the germline V gene, CDR1 is SGHNT and CDR2 is YYREEE (reference sequence). The CDR3 is 15 amino acids. In DNA form, the CDR3 reads TGTGCCAGCAGCTCCCGACAGAGTTTAAACACTGAAGCTTTCTTT. This translates into CASSSRQSLNTEAFF.

In its sample, this clonotype was seen a few times. V gene TRBV12-3 or TRBV12-4 combines with J gene TRBJ2-3, with D maybe TRBD2 (5 bases). V was cut by 1 base and J by 3 bases, with 8 bases left in between. The length of the CDR3 is 14 residues. The CDR3 coding sequence is TGTGCCAGCAGTTTAGATCCGGGAACAGATACGCAGTATTTT. Its protein is CASSLDPGTDTQYF.

This clonotype has at least ten counts. The CDR3 DNA is TGCAGCGTTGCCCCGGGTCTTGGAAACACCATATATTTT. Amino acids: CSVAPGLGNTIYF. The genes are TRBV29-1 and TRBJ1-3; D gene unclear. CDR1 SQVTM and CDR2 ANQGSEA come from the germline V gene. The CDR3 spans 13 residues. Trimming removed 4 bases at V and 3 bases at J, with 10 bases between.

CDR3 in amino acids: CAWSRTWGYTF. The DNA of the CDR3 is TGTGCCTGGAGTCGGACCTGGGGCTACACCTTC. The chain carries TRBV30 and TRBJ1-2; no reliable D call. The length of the CDR3 is 11 residues. Trimming cost V 2 bases and J 8 bases, with 9 bases left between them. Germline V gene lookup returns CDR1 GTSNPN and CDR2 SVGIG (reference sequence).

A few counts support this clonotype. The chain uses TRBV29-1 and TRBJ1-2; unclear D gene. V lost 5 bases to trimming and J lost 4 bases, with 8 bases between them. This CDR3 has 11 amino acids. The germline CDR1 and CDR2 sequences are SQVTM and ANQGSEA. DNA for the CDR3: TGCAGCGTTCTTTCATCCTATGGCTACACCTTC. This codes for CSVLSSYGYTF.

The chain carries TRBV5-1 and TRBJ2-3; TRBD2 aligns across 13 bases. The CDR3 is 17 residues long. After removal of 0 bases from V and 2 bases from J, the junction contained 3 bases not matched to a gene. The germline CDR1 and CDR2 sequences are SGHRS and YFSETQ. As DNA, the CDR3 is TGCGCCAGCAGCTTGGGTGGACTAGCGGGGGTCACAGATACGCAGTATTTT. Its translation is CASSLGGLAGVTDTQYF.

This rearrangement joins TRBV11-2 to TRBJ2-2, with D maybe TRBD1 (6 bases). The V end lost 1 base, the J end lost 4 bases, and 10 bases lay between the germline ends. CDR1 and CDR2 (germline): SGHAT, FQNNGV. The CDR3 covers 15 residues. The DNA of the CDR3 is TGTGCCAGCAGCTTAGCGACAGGTTCCACCGGGGAGCTGTTTTTT. Encoded protein: CASSLATGSTGELFF.